These 9 T cell receptor beta chains share one sample of origin, sequenced in a study of blood T cell repertoires in COVID-19. Only in-frame clones appear in the TCRdb table, and some are missing; sequencing was by immunoSEQ multiplex PCR. This table has some 100,000 clones, under 90% appearing once. The specimen was peripheral blood. The receptors were gathered from a woman between 50 and 59 years old with acute or convalescent COVID-19.

The J gene is TRBJ2-1, the V gene TRBV5-6, with 13 bases fitting TRBD2. Looked up from germline, CDR1 is SGHDT and CDR2 is YYEEEE. V was pared by 0 bases and J by 2 bases, with 5 bases of the junction left unmatched. This CDR3 region has 18 residues. The CDR3 DNA reads as TGTGCCAGCAGCTTGGTACTAGCGGGGGGGGAAACCTACAATGAGCAGTTCTTC. The encoded protein is CASSLVLAGGETYNEQFF.

A few counts support this clone. The rearrangement uses TRBV6-5 and TRBJ1-6; TRBD1 is a possible D gene (5 bases). The CDR3 runs 15 residues. CDR1 MNHEY and CDR2 SVGAGI come from the germline V gene. Deletions cut 6 bases from V and 8 bases from J, with 17 bases between. CDR3 nucleotide sequence: TGTGCCAGCAGGAGCTGGGACTTACGGGATTCACCCCTCCACTTT. Amino acid sequence: CASRSWDLRDSPLHF.

The V call is TRBV6-5, the J call TRBJ1-2, with 8 bases that match TRBD1. V was clipped by 2 bases and J by 7 bases; unmatched bases: 3. Looked up from germline, CDR1 is MNHEY and CDR2 is SVGAGI. This CDR3 has 13 amino acids. CDR3 nucleotides: TGTGCCAGCAGTTACACCCAGGGGGCTGGCTACACCTTC. This gives the protein CASSYTQGAGYTF.

This chain uses TRBV6-1 with TRBJ1-5; D perhaps matches TRBD1 (5 bases). CDR1 is MNHNS, CDR2 SASEGT, per germline. Trimming left V 2 bases short and J 7 bases short, with 12 bases between. The CDR3 is 14 amino acids. Here the CDR3 DNA reads TGTGCCAGCAGTGAACAGGGCTCAGAACAGCCCCAGCATTTT. It is translated as CASSEQGSEQPQHF.

The V call is TRBV7-9, the J call TRBJ1-5; D gene unclear. Trimming pared 7 bases from V and 7 bases from J, leaving 11 bases between. This CDR3 is 12 amino acids long. Germline V gene data show CDR1 as SEHNR and CDR2 as FQNEAQ (reference sequence). The CDR3, as DNA: TGTGCCAGCACCGAGGGCGGCCAGCCCCAGCATTTT. Encoded protein: CASTEGGQPQHF.

The DNA of the CDR3 is TGTGCCAGCACCGACGACATGAACACTGAAGCTTTCTTT. Translation gives CASTDDMNTEAFF. The rearrangement joins TRBV9 to TRBJ1-1; D ambiguous. V shed 6 bases and J shed 0 bases, with 9 bases lying between them. CDR1 SGDLS and CDR2 YYNGEE come from the germline V gene. The CDR3 is 13 amino acids.

This rearrangement joins TRBV2 to TRBJ1-1; D perhaps matches TRBD1 (5 bases). Trimming took 4 bases from V and 9 from J, leaving 18 bases between them. This CDR3 has 14 residues. In germline, CDR1 is SNHLY, CDR2 FYNNEI. CDR3 residues: CASSVGGLRLQAFF. The DNA of the CDR3 is TGTGCCAGCAGTGTTGGGGGGTTGAGACTGCAAGCTTTCTTT. The entire variable domain, with the rest obtained from reference TRBV2 and TRBJ1-1, is as follows: EPEVTQTPSHQVTQMGQEVILRCVPISNHLYFYWYRQILGQKVEFLVSFYNNEISEKSEIFDDQFSVERPDGSNFTLKIRSTKLEDSAMYFCASSVGGLRLQAFFGQGTRLTVV.

V gene TRBV25-1 combines with J gene TRBJ1-4; D is possibly TRBD1 (6 bases). Trimming removed 2 bases at V and 7 bases at J, with 14 bases between. Germline CDR1 reads MGHDK; CDR2 reads SYGVNS. This CDR3 spans 15 amino acids. CDR3 DNA sequence: TGTGCCAGCAGTGAAGCAGGGGCCTTAAGTGAAAAACTGTTTTTT. Its translation is CASSEAGALSEKLFF.

The chain carries TRBV3-1 (or the pseudogene TRBV3-2) and TRBJ1-2; D perhaps matches TRBD1 (6 bases). The germline V gene has CDR1 LGHDT and CDR2 YNNKEL (reference sequence). V gave up 6 bases and J gave up 4 bases, with 21 bases separating them. The CDR3 contains 16 residues. Written as DNA, the CDR3 is TGTGCCAGCAGACCAAGATCTACAGGGTTAAGCTATGGCTACACCTTC. Protein sequence: CASRPRSTGLSYGYTF.